The rows below give T cell receptor beta chains drawn from one sample of a study of control samples from healthy donors and cancer patients. Profiling relied on immunoSEQ multiplex PCR, and the TCRdb table lists in-frame clones only, not all of them. The table shows about 80,000 clones, with 80% to 90% occurring only once. Sequencing was performed on PBMCs. Receptors were obtained from a man aged 55-75 years with head and neck cancer. The CDR3 runs from the conserved cysteine through the conserved F or W. A D gene is named only where the DNA matches it firmly. Expanded clones are given a class, and other clones once, few, many or no size at all.

j_call d_call cdr3_length v_call clone_size cdr3_aa cdr3_nt
TRBJ2-1 NA 14 TRBV29-1 NA CSVTTGYGRNEQFF TGCAGCGTTACGACAGGTTACGGGCGAAATGAGCAGTTCTTC
TRBJ1-5 TRBD1 15 TRBV6-5 NA CASSYEWTGGLPQHF TGTGCCAGCAGTTACGAGTGGACAGGGGGTCTTCCCCAGCATTTT
TRBJ1-5 TRBD1 16 TRBV4-1 few CASSQIGTGGNQPQHF TGCGCCAGCAGCCAAATTGGGACAGGTGGAAATCAGCCCCAGCATTTT
TRBJ1-1 TRBD1 14 TRBV27 NA CASSLTGGQTEAFF TGTGCCAGCAGTTTAACAGGGGGCCAAACTGAAGCTTTCTTT
TRBJ1-6 TRBD1 15 TRBV28 NA CASSLGQGWGSPLHF TGTGCCAGCAGTCTAGGACAGGGATGGGGTTCACCCCTCCACTTT
TRBJ2-5 NA 13 TRBV6-5 NA CASSSELRETQYF TGTGCCAGCAGTTCGGAGCTGAGGGAGACCCAGTACTTC
TRBJ2-7 TRBD2 15 TRBV18 NA CASSPRTSGPYEQYF TGTGCCAGCTCACCAAGGACTAGCGGTCCCTACGAGCAGTACTTC
TRBJ2-7 NA 13 TRBV5-1 NA CASSTLGLYEQYF TGCGCCAGCAGCACACTGGGACTCTACGAGCAGTACTTC
TRBJ1-6 NA 17 TRBV3-1/TRBV3-2 NA CASSQETPSSYNSPLHF TGTGCCAGCAGCCAAGAGACTCCGAGCTCCTATAATTCACCCCTCCACTTT
TRBJ1-2 TRBD1 15 TRBV25-1 NA CASGETGAEPYGYTF TGTGCCAGCGGAGAGACAGGGGCCGAGCCCTATGGCTACACCTTC
TRBJ2-7 TRBD2 14 TRBV28 NA CASSSSGSTYEQYF TGTGCCAGCAGTTCTAGCGGGAGTACGTACGAGCAGTACTTC
TRBJ2-7 NA 14 TRBV10-2 NA CASSEPGHFYEQYF TGCGCCAGCAGTGAGCCGGGACATTTCTACGAGCAGTACTTC
TRBJ1-5 NA 14 TRBV4-2 NA CASSQDQRDQPQHF TGTGCCAGCAGCCAAGATCAGCGAGACCAGCCCCAGCATTTT
TRBJ2-7 TRBD2 15 TRBV28 NA CASTFGGGRGYEQYF TGTGCCAGCACCTTCGGGGGAGGGAGAGGTTACGAGCAGTACTTC
TRBJ2-2 NA 15 TRBV5-1 NA CASSLAGTNTGELFF TGCGCCAGCAGCTTAGCGGGTACGAACACCGGGGAGCTGTTTTTT
TRBJ1-5 NA 18 TRBV6-4 few CASSVANFRGDSNQPQHF TGTGCCAGCAGTGTGGCGAATTTCAGGGGCGATAGCAATCAGCCCCAGCATTTT
TRBJ2-5 TRBD2 16 TRBV3-1/TRBV3-2 NA CASSQLLGTSGETQYF TGTGCCAGCAGCCAACTTCTCGGGACTAGCGGAGAGACCCAGTACTTC